Detailed here is one TCR beta chain. The antigen is not known. The data were obtained in a study of CD8 T cells in ankylosing spondylitis. The study's findings and limits: Seemingly characteristic of ankylosing spondylitis blood was a TCR beta motif consisting of about 8 highly homologous variants.

From the 5' RACE reads, TCRdb called clonotypes with MiXCR, one entry per CDR3 protein. Seen here are around 770,000 distinct CDR3 sequences, about 10% observed once, and the top ten hold more than 0.5%. The CDR3 loop spans 13 amino acids. Germline CDR1 LNHNV, CDR2 YYDKDF (reference sequence). The V end was cut by 0 bases, the J end by 5 bases, with 6 bases between. This TCR was recovered from a male donor with ankylosing spondylitis. The source material was blood, either unsorted or a sorted T cell fraction (not recorded which). The rearrangement links TRBV15 to TRBJ2-3, with a possible D match to TRBD1 (5 bases). DNA of the CDR3: TGTGCCACCAGCAGAGAAGGGGTAGATACGCAGTATTTT. Translation gives CATSREGVDTQYF.